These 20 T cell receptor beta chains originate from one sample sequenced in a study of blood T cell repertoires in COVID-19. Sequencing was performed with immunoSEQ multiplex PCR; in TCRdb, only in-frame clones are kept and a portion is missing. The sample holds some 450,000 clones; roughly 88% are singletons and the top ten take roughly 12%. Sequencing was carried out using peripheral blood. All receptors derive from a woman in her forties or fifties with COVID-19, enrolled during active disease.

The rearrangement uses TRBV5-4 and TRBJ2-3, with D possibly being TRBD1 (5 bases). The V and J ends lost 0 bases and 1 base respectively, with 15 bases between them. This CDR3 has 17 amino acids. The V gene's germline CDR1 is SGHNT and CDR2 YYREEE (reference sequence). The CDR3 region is CASSLAGQGIGTDTQYF. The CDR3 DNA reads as TGTGCCAGCAGCTTGGCAGGCCAGGGAATAGGCACAGATACGCAGTATTTT.

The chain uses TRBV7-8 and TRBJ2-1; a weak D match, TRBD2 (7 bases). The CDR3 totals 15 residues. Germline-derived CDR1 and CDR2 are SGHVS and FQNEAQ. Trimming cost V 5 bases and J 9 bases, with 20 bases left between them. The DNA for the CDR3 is TGTGCCAGCAGCCCCCGACAGGCGGGGGCGGGTGAGCAGTTCTTC. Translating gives CASSPRQAGAGEQFF.

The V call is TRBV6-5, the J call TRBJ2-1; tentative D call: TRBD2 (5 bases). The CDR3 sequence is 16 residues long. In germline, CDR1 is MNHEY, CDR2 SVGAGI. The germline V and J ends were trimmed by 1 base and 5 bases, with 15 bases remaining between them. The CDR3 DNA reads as TGTGCCAGCAGTTACTGGACGTCCCGGGGTCACAATGAGCAGTTCTTC. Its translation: CASSYWTSRGHNEQFF.

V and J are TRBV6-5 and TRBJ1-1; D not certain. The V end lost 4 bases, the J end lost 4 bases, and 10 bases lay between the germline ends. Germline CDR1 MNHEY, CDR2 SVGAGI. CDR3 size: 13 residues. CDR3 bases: TGTGCCAGCAGTTTGTGGAGAACCACTGAAGCTTTCTTT. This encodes CASSLWRTTEAFF.

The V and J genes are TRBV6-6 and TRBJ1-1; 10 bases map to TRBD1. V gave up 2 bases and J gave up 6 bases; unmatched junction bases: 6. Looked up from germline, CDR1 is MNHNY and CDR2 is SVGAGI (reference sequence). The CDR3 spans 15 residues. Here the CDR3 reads CASSYVTGGVSEAFF. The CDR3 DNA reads TGTGCCAGCAGTTACGTGACAGGGGGCGTCTCTGAAGCTTTCTTT.

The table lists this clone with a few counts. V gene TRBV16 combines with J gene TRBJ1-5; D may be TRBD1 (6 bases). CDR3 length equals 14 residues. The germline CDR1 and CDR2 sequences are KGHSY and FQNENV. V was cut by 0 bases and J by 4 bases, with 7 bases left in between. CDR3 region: CASSQSGGNQPQHF. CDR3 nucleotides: TGTGCCAGCAGCCAATCAGGGGGAAATCAGCCCCAGCATTTT.

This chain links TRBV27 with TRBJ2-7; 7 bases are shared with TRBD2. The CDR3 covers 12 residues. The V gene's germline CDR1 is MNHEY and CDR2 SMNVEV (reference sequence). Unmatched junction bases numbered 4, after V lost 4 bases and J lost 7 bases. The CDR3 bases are TGTGCCAGCAGTTCCCACGGGGGGGAGCAGTACTTC. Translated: CASSSHGGEQYF.

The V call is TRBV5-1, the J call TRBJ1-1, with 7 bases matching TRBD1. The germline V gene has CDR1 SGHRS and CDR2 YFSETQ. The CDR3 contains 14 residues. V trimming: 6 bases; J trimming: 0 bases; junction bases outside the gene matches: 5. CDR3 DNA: TGCGCCAGCACGACAGGGAGCTTGAACACTGAAGCTTTCTTT. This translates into CASTTGSLNTEAFF.

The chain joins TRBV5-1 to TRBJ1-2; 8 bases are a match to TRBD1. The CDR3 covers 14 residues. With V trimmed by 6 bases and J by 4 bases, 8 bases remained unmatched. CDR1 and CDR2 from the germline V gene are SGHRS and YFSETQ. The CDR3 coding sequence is TGCGCCAGCACAACGACAGGGGATTCCTATGGCTACACCTTC. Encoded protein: CASTTTGDSYGYTF.

CDR3 sequence reads: CASSRGTPSGNTIYF. CDR3 coding DNA: TGTGCCAGCAGCCGAGGGACACCCTCTGGAAACACCATATATTTT. The V and J genes are TRBV2 and TRBJ1-3; D is possibly TRBD1 (6 bases). Trimming took 6 bases from V and 0 from J, leaving 12 bases between them. This CDR3 comprises 15 residues. Germline V gives CDR1 SNHLY, CDR2 FYNNEI.

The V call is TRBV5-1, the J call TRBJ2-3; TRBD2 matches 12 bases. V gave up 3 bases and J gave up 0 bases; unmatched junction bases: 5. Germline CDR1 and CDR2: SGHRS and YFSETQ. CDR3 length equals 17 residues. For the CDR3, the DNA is TGCGCCAGCAGCTCCCGGACTAGCGGGGCTAGCACAGATACGCAGTATTTT. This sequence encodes CASSSRTSGASTDTQYF.

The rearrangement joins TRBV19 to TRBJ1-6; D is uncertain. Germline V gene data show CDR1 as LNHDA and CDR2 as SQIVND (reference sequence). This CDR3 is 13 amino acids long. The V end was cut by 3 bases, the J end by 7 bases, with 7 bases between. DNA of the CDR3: TGTGCCAGTAGTATCCTCCTCAATTCACCCCTCCACTTT. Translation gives CASSILLNSPLHF.

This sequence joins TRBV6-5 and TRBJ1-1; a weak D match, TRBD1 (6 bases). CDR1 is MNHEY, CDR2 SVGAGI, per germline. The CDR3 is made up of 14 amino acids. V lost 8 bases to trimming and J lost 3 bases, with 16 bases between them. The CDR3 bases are TGTGCCAGCCTGAGGGGGGGCGCGGACACTGAAGCTTTCTTT. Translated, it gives CASLRGGADTEAFF.

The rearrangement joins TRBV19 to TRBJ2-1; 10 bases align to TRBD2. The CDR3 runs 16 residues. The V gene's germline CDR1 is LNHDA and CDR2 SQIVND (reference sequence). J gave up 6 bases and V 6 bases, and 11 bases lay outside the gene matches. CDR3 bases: TGTGCCAGTAGAGGCGGTTCACTAGCGGGGCGCAATGAGCAGTTCTTC. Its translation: CASRGGSLAGRNEQFF.

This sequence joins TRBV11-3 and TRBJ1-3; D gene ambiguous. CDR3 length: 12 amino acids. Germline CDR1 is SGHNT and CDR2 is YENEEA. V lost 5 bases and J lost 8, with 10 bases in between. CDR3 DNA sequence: TGTGCCAGCAGCGACCTCGGGGACACCATATATTTT. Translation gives CASSDLGDTIYF. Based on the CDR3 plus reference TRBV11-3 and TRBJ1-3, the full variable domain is EAGVVQSPRYKIIEKKQPVAFWCNPISGHNTLYWYLQNLGQGPELLIRYENEEAVDDSQLPKDRFSAERLKGVDSTLKIQPAELGDSAVYLCASSDLGDTIYFGEGSWLTVV.

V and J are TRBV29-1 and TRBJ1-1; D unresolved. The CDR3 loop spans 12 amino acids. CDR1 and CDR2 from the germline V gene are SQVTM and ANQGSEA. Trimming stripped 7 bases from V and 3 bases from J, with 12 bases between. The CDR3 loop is CSASDGYTEAFF. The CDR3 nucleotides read TGCAGCGCTTCCGACGGGTACACTGAAGCTTTCTTT.

The DNA for the CDR3 is TGTGCCACCAGCAGAGACGCTAGCGGCATCTCCTACAATGAGCAGTTCTTC. Amino acids: CATSRDASGISYNEQFF. The rearrangement links TRBV15 to TRBJ2-1; 7 nucleotides agree with TRBD2. Per the germline V gene, CDR1 is LNHNV and CDR2 is YYDKDF (reference sequence). Trimming at V came to 0 bases and at J to 0 bases, leaving 5 bases not matched to a gene. The CDR3 runs to 17 residues. Drawing the rest from reference TRBV15 and TRBJ2-1, the complete variable domain is DAMVIQNPRYQVTQFGKPVTLSCSQTLNHNVMYWYQQKSSQAPKLLFHYYDKDFNNEADTPDNFQSRRPNTSFCFLDIRSPGLGDTAMYLCATSRDASGISYNEQFFGPGTRLTVL.

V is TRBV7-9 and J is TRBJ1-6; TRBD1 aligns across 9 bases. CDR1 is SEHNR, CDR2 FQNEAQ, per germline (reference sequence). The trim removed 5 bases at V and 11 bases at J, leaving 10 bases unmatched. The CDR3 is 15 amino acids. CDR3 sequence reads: CASSRGGQGVAPLHF. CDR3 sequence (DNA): TGTGCCAGCAGCCGGGGGGGACAGGGAGTAGCACCCCTCCACTTT. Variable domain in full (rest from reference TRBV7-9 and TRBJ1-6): DTGVSQNPRHKITKRGQNVTFRCDPISEHNRLYWYRQTLGQGPEFLTYFQNEAQLEKSRLLSDRFSAERPKGSFSTLEIQRTEQGDSAMYLCASSRGGQGVAPLHFGNGTRLTVT.

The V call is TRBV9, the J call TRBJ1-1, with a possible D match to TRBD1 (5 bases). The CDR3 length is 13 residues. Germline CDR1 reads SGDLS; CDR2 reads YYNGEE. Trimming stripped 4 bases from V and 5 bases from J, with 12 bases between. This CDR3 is CASSLSQVTEAFF. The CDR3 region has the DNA TGTGCCAGCAGCCTATCACAGGTGACTGAAGCTTTCTTT.

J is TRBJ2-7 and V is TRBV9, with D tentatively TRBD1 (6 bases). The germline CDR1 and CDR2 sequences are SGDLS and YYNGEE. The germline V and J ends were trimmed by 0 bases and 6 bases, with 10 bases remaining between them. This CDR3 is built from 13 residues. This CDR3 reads CASSVDRDGEQYF. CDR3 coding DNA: TGTGCCAGCAGCGTAGACAGGGACGGCGAGCAGTACTTC. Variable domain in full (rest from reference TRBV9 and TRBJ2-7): DSGVTQTPKHLITATGQRVTLRCSPRSGDLSVYWYQQSLDQGLQFLIQYYNGEERAKGNILERFSAQQFPDLHSELNLSSLELGDSALYFCASSVDRDGEQYFGPGTRLTVT.